Each of the 14 T cell receptor beta chains below was sequenced from the same sample in a study of identical twins' blood T cells. TCRdb reprocessed the 5' RACE reads with MiXCR, giving one entry per CDR3 protein. The sample consists of roughly 380,000 distinct CDR3 sequences, under 30% of them appearing once. The specimen was PBMCs. All receptors derive from a woman aged 18 to 55 in good health.

This clonotype was observed at least ten times. The gene calls are TRBV3-1 and TRBJ1-1, with a possible D match to TRBD1 (5 bases). The ends were cut back, 1 base at V and 9 bases at J, with 18 bases in the middle. This CDR3 is built from 15 residues. Germline values: CDR1 LGHDT, CDR2 YNNKEL (reference sequence). CDR3 in DNA: TGTGCCAGCAGCCAAGGGGAGGCAGGGAGGTCTCAAGCTTTCTTT. It yields the protein CASSQGEAGRSQAFF.

This clonotype was detected a few times. The chain couples TRBV7-8 to TRBJ1-6, with 9 bases that match TRBD1. With 3 bases clipped from V and 7 bases from J, the junction kept 7 bases outside the gene matches. The CDR3 has 16 residues. CDR1 and CDR2 (germline): SGHVS, FQNEAQ. The CDR3 region is CASSFGTGLQNSPLHF. In nucleotides, the CDR3 is TGTGCCAGCAGCTTCGGGACAGGGCTTCAAAATTCACCCCTCCACTTT.

This clonotype has just a few counts. This chain joins TRBV5-6 and TRBJ1-2; D is unresolved. Germline lookup yields CDR1 SGHDT and CDR2 YYEEEE. Trimming took 0 bases from V and 1 from J, leaving 7 bases between them. This CDR3 comprises 14 residues. CDR3 nucleotides: TGTGCCAGCAGCTTGGGACTTGGTAACTATGGCTACACCTTC. It is translated as CASSLGLGNYGYTF.

This chain uses TRBV2 with TRBJ1-5; D is undetermined. The germline gives CDR1 SNHLY, CDR2 FYNNEI. This CDR3 contains 14 residues. Trimming left V 2 bases short and J 6 bases short, with 11 bases between. The CDR3 reads CASSEWVKRQPQHF. The CDR3 nucleotides read TGTGCCAGCAGTGAATGGGTAAAGCGTCAGCCCCAGCATTTT.

Only a few counts were recorded for this clonotype. The genes are TRBV19 and TRBJ2-2, with TRBD1 matching over 8 bases. V shed 4 bases and J 4 bases; nucleotides not matched to a gene: 5. The CDR3 totals 15 residues. The germline gives CDR1 LNHDA, CDR2 SQIVND (reference sequence). The CDR3 spells CASSTQGAITGELFF. CDR3 bases: TGTGCCAGTAGTACTCAGGGGGCGATCACCGGGGAGCTGTTTTTT.

This clonotype has at least ten counts. The gene calls are TRBV11-2 and TRBJ2-6; possibly TRBD1 for D (5 bases). V lost 3 bases and J 0 bases, leaving 12 bases between the germline ends. Germline-derived CDR1 and CDR2 are SGHAT and FQNNGV. This CDR3 is 17 amino acids long. The DNA for the CDR3 is TGTGCCAGCAGCTTCCGAATGGACATCTCTGGGGCCAACGTCCTGACTTTC. Protein: CASSFRMDISGANVLTF.

This clonotype has more than one count but fewer than ten. The V and J genes are TRBV24-1 and TRBJ1-2; unclear D gene. The ends were cut back, 3 bases at V and 6 bases at J, with 7 bases in the middle. The CDR3 covers 12 residues. CDR1 and CDR2 from the germline V gene are KGHDR and SFDVKD. In nucleotides, the CDR3 is TGTGCCACCAGTGATCCTCAAGATGGCTACACCTTC. It yields the protein CATSDPQDGYTF.

The chain combines TRBV27 with TRBJ1-2; maybe TRBD1 (5 bases). The germline gives CDR1 MNHEY, CDR2 SMNVEV (reference sequence). The CDR3 consists of 16 residues. Trimming took 6 bases from V and 3 from J, leaving 20 bases between them. The CDR3: CASSRSRFGAHYGYTF. The CDR3 nucleotides are TGTGCCAGCAGCCGATCACGGTTCGGGGCCCACTATGGCTACACCTTC.

The rearrangement uses TRBV10-2 and TRBJ2-1; maybe TRBD1 (5 bases). In germline, CDR1 is WSHSY, CDR2 SAAADI. Trimming took off 3 bases at V and 2 bases at J, with 8 bases between the two ends. CDR3 length: 14 residues. CDR3 region: CASSDVTAYNEQFF. The CDR3 bases are TGCGCCAGCAGTGATGTGACAGCCTACAATGAGCAGTTCTTC.

The rearrangement links TRBV20-1 to TRBJ1-3; tentatively, D is TRBD1 (5 bases). CDR1 DFQATT and CDR2 SNEGSKA come from the germline V gene (reference sequence). V shed 3 bases and J shed 0 bases, with 15 bases lying between them. This CDR3 region has 16 residues. In DNA, the CDR3 is TGCAGTGCTAGGAGACCACAGGACAACTCTGGAAACACCATATATTTT. Translated: CSARRPQDNSGNTIYF.

This clonotype was seen once. The rearrangement uses TRBV30 and TRBJ1-3; D is perhaps TRBD1 (5 bases). This CDR3 spans 14 amino acids. V shed 0 bases and J shed 4 bases, with 10 bases lying between them. The germline CDR1 and CDR2 sequences are GTSNPN and SVGIG (reference sequence). CDR3 coding DNA: TGTGCCTGGAGTGTAGAACAGGAGGGAAACACCATATATTTT. Encoded protein: CAWSVEQEGNTIYF.

This clonotype was picked up a small number of times. The chain combines TRBV6-1 with TRBJ1-2; a possible D gene is TRBD1 (6 bases). Germline V gene data show CDR1 as MNHNS and CDR2 as SASEGT. Trimming cost V 4 bases and J 7 bases, with 22 bases left between them. The CDR3 consists of 16 residues. CDR3 protein: CASSGSRRYRVLGYTF. For the CDR3, the DNA is TGTGCCAGCAGTGGGTCTAGGAGGTACAGGGTCCTTGGCTACACCTTC.

The chain carries TRBV7-2 and TRBJ1-2; D uncertain. The germline CDR1 and CDR2 sequences are SGHTA and FQGNSA. The CDR3 has 14 amino acids. V was cut by 0 bases and J by 8 bases, with 13 bases left in between. The chain's CDR3 is CASSLAIRWEGYTF. The CDR3 coding sequence is TGTGCCAGCAGCTTAGCTATCAGGTGGGAAGGCTACACCTTC.

The sample holds many counts of this clonotype. The chain links TRBV30 to TRBJ2-5; D not resolved. There are 12 residues in the CDR3. V was shortened by 2 bases and J by 4 bases, with 8 bases between the two germline ends. CDR1 and CDR2 (germline): GTSNPN, SVGIG (reference sequence). The CDR3 loop reads CAWSPQIETQYF. DNA for the CDR3: TGTGCCTGGAGTCCACAAATAGAGACCCAGTACTTC.